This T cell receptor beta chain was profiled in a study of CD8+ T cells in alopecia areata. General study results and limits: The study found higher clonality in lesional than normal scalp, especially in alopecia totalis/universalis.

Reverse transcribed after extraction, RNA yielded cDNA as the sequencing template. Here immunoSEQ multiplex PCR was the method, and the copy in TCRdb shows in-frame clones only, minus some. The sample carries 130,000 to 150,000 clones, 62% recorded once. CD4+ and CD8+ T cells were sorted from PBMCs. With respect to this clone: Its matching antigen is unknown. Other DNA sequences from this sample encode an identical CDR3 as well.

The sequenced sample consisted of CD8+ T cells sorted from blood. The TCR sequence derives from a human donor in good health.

The CDR3 reads CSVLSSYEQYF. CDR3 bases: TGCAGCGTTCTGAGCTCCTACGAGCAGTACTTC. V is TRBV29-1 and J is TRBJ2-7; D gene ambiguous. The CDR3 is 11 residues long. Trimming took 5 bases from V and 0 from J, leaving 5 bases between them. The V gene's germline CDR1 is SQVTM and CDR2 ANQGSEA.